Here is one TCR beta chain with its context. The record originates from a study of T cell changes during pregnancy in multiple sclerosis. V was cut by 4 bases and J by 0 bases, with 16 bases left in between. From germline, CDR1 is SGDLS and CDR2 YYNGEE. This CDR3 is built from 17 residues. The protocol was immunoSEQ multiplex PCR, while the TCRdb copy is restricted to in-frame clones and leaves out a portion. The data hold 90,000 to 120,000 clones, with 85% to 95% observed a single time. This specimen was peripheral blood, taken in the third trimester of pregnancy. V and J are TRBV9 and TRBJ1-4; TRBD1 might be the D (5 bases). The source is a female donor in good health, enrolled as a control in a pregnancy study. The CDR3 sequence: CASSPRGADSTNEKLFF. CDR3 nucleotide sequence: TGTGCCAGCAGCCCTCGTGGGGCGGATTCAACTAATGAAAAACTGTTTTTT.